Listed here are 2 T cell receptor beta chains from one sample, sequenced in a study of blood T cell repertoires in COVID-19. Data came from immunoSEQ multiplex PCR; TCRdb stores just in-frame clones and leaves some out. The sample holds 250,000 or so clones, roughly 90% seen once. The source material was PBMCs or T cells enriched from blood (not recorded which). The source of these receptors is a woman younger than 45 with acute COVID-19.

This chain uses TRBV30 with TRBJ1-2; D is unclear. V lost 1 base and J 8 bases, leaving 11 bases between the germline ends. This CDR3 comprises 12 residues. Germline assignment: CDR1 GTSNPN and CDR2 SVGIG (reference sequence). The CDR3 region is CAWSGYGLGYTF. DNA of the CDR3: TGTGCCTGGAGTGGGTACGGGTTAGGCTACACCTTC. The variable domain in full, completed from reference TRBV30 and TRBJ1-2, reads SQTIHQWPATLVQPVGSPLSLECTVEGTSNPNLYWYRQAAGRGLQLLFYSVGIGQISSEVPQNLSASRPQDRQFILSSKKLLLSDSGFYLCAWSGYGLGYTFGSGTRLTVV.

The V gene is TRBV5-1, the J gene TRBJ2-1, with D perhaps matching TRBD1 (5 bases). From germline, CDR1 is SGHRS and CDR2 YFSETQ. Trimming removed 4 bases at V and 6 bases at J, with 20 bases between. This CDR3 has 16 residues. Here the CDR3 reads CASSSLAPTTGNEQFF. For the CDR3, the DNA is TGCGCCAGCAGCAGTCTCGCCCCAACCACAGGCAATGAGCAGTTCTTC.